This T cell receptor beta chain stems from a study of T cell responses to AZD1222 COVID-19 vaccine. Findings of the study overall: Nearly half of unique spike-specific TCRs reportedly avoided B.1.351 and B.1.1.7 mutated regions.

Profiled with immunoSEQ multiplex PCR; TCRdb holds only in-frame clones, not every one. This sample has more than 140,000 clones, with 88% found just once. The count of this clone is one. Its specificity is not known. The germline gives CDR1 SGDLS, CDR2 YYNGEE. The CDR3 has 14 amino acids. V shed 6 bases and J shed 3 bases, with 13 bases lying between them. The input for sequencing was peripheral blood, taken on day 0 of AZD1222 vaccination. The source of this sequence is an adult in good health. This chain joins TRBV9 and TRBJ1-3; tentative D call: TRBD1 (5 bases). This CDR3 is CASNPGTSGNTIYF. The DNA of the CDR3 is TGTGCCAGCAATCCTGGGACTAGTGGAAACACCATATATTTT.